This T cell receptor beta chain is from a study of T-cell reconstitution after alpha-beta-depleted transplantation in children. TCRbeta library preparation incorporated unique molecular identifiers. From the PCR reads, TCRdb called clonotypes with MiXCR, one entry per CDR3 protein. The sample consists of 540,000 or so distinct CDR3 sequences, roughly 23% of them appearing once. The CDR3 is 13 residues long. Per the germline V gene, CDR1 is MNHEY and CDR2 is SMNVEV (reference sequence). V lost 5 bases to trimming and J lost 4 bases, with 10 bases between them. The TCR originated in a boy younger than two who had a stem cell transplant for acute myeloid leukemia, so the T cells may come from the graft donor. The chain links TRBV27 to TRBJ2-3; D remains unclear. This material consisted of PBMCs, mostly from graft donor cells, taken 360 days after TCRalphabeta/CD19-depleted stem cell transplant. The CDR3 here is CASSHGIPDTQYF. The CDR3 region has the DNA TGTGCCAGCAGTCATGGGATTCCAGATACGCAGTATTTT.